This is a list of T cell receptor beta chains from one sample in a study of blood T cell repertoires in COVID-19. The data were produced by immunoSEQ multiplex PCR, yet TCRdb's version contains in-frame clones alone and is incomplete. The sample consists of a few hundred thousand clones, about 85% of them appearing once. Sequenced: PBMCs or T cells enriched from blood (not recorded which). These receptors came from a young woman who had recovered from COVID-19. Each CDR3 is given with its conserved first and last residue. Fields, in order: D gene, clone size, V gene, J gene, CDR3 protein, CDR3 DNA. The D gene is left open where the match is weak. Where a row states a size, it is once, few, many or the class of an expanded clone; other rows omit it.

NA	NA	TRBV7-9	TRBJ2-5	CASSLAGGTKETQYF	TGTGCCAGCAGCTTAGCCGGGGGTACGAAAGAGACCCAGTACTTC
NA	NA	TRBV19	TRBJ1-1	CASSIRGIGMNTEAFF	TGTGCCAGTAGTATAAGAGGGATTGGGATGAACACTGAAGCTTTCTTT
TRBD2	NA	TRBV6-2/TRBV6-3	TRBJ2-7	CASSQNPSGAISYEQYF	TGTGCCAGCAGCCAAAACCCTAGCGGAGCCATCTCCTACGAGCAGTACTTC
TRBD1	NA	TRBV15	TRBJ1-1	CATSREVGQGGSEAFF	TGTGCCACCAGCAGAGAGGTTGGACAGGGGGGTTCTGAAGCTTTCTTT
NA	NA	TRBV6-1	TRBJ2-2	CASSEARNFGELFF	TGTGCCAGCAGTGAAGCGCGGAATTTCGGGGAGCTGTTTTTT
NA	NA	TRBV6-2/TRBV6-3	TRBJ1-1	CASSYAGMNTEAFF	TGTGCCAGCAGTTACGCAGGTATGAACACTGAAGCTTTCTTT
NA	NA	TRBV5-4	TRBJ1-2	CASRGVAGDGYTF	TGTGCCAGCCGGGGGGTCGCCGGAGATGGCTACACCTTC
NA	few	TRBV6-4	TRBJ2-3	CASSDSGGGTDTQYF	TGTGCCAGCAGTGACTCCGGCGGGGGCACAGATACGCAGTATTTT
NA	once	TRBV4-3	TRBJ2-3	CASSQLAKGDTQYF	TGCGCCAGCAGCCAACTCGCGAAGGGGGATACGCAGTATTTT
TRBD1	NA	TRBV30	TRBJ1-3	CAGTQGTSGNTIYF	TGTGCCGGTACACAGGGGACCTCTGGAAACACCATATATTTT
NA	NA	TRBV19	TRBJ1-5	CASSIQGKGNQPQHF	TGTGCCAGTAGTATCCAGGGGAAGGGCAATCAGCCCCAGCATTTT
NA	NA	TRBV12-5	TRBJ1-2	CASGLVPRQGIYGYTF	TGTGCTAGTGGTTTGGTACCCCGCCAGGGGATCTATGGCTACACCTTC
TRBD1	NA	TRBV7-9	TRBJ1-1	CASSPLDRATFF	TGTGCCAGCAGCCCTCTGGACAGGGCTACTTTCTTT
NA	NA	TRBV30	TRBJ1-3	CAWISWERGNTIYF	TGTGCCTGGATATCGTGGGAGCGCGGAAACACCATATATTTT
TRBD1	NA	TRBV10-3	TRBJ1-6	CATSGQQNSPLHF	TGTGCCACCTCGGGACAGCAAAATTCACCCCTCCACTTT
TRBD1	NA	TRBV7-9	TRBJ1-2	CASSLHSGTGSYGYTF	TGTGCCAGCAGCTTACATTCTGGGACAGGGTCCTATGGCTACACCTTC
NA	NA	TRBV18	TRBJ1-4	CASSPPATNEKLFF	TGTGCCAGCTCACCACCAGCCACTAATGAAAAACTGTTTTTT
TRBD1	NA	TRBV30	TRBJ2-7	CAWSAGTGDYEQYF	TGTGCCTGGAGTGCCGGGACAGGGGACTACGAGCAGTACTTC
NA	NA	TRBV5-1	TRBJ1-4	CASSFRGGGGTNEKLFF	TGCGCCAGCAGCTTCCGCGGGGGCGGTGGAACTAATGAAAAACTGTTTTTT
TRBD1	NA	TRBV30	TRBJ1-5	CAWRADRGREPQHF	TGTGCCTGGAGAGCGGACAGGGGAAGGGAGCCCCAGCATTTT
TRBD2	NA	TRBV3-1/TRBV3-2	TRBJ2-3	CASSQSGGVDTQYF	TGTGCCAGCAGCCAGAGCGGGGGGGTAGATACGCAGTATTTT
TRBD1	NA	TRBV12-3/TRBV12-4	TRBJ1-4	CASSLTGGEKLFF	TGTGCCAGCAGTTTGACAGGGGGTGAAAAACTGTTTTTT
NA	few	TRBV3-1/TRBV3-2	TRBJ1-5	CASSQGQNNQPQHF	TGTGCCAGCAGCCAAGGACAGAACAATCAGCCCCAGCATTTT
NA	NA	TRBV27	TRBJ1-5	CASSFRGADQPQHF	TGTGCCAGCAGTTTCCGTGGGGCCGATCAGCCCCAGCATTTT
NA	NA	TRBV2	TRBJ2-1	CASSGGLIDEQFF	TGTGCCAGCAGTGGGGGGCTAATTGATGAGCAGTTCTTC
TRBD1	NA	TRBV27	TRBJ1-2	CASSPKGATGYTF	TGTGCCAGCAGTCCGAAGGGGGCGACTGGCTACACCTTC
NA	NA	TRBV19	TRBJ1-1	CASSIVWSDTKNTEAFF	TGTGCCAGTAGTATTGTTTGGTCGGATACTAAGAACACTGAAGCTTTCTTT
NA	NA	TRBV9	TRBJ2-2	CASSPRTVNTGELFF	TGTGCCAGCAGCCCAAGGACTGTGAACACCGGGGAGCTGTTTTTT
NA	once	TRBV5-1	TRBJ2-5	CASSLAKDSHQETQYF	TGCGCCAGCAGCTTGGCCAAAGACAGCCACCAAGAGACCCAGTACTTC
NA	NA	TRBV30	TRBJ1-2	CAWKAGSDGYTF	TGTGCCTGGAAAGCGGGGAGCGATGGCTACACCTTC
NA	once	TRBV5-1	TRBJ1-5	CASSLFTGGNQPQHF	TGCGCCAGCAGCTTGTTTACGGGGGGCAATCAGCCCCAGCATTTT
TRBD2	NA	TRBV7-2	TRBJ2-3	CASSTQRGGGDTQYF	TGTGCCAGCAGCACCCAGCGGGGGGGCGGAGATACGCAGTATTTT
NA	NA	TRBV6-2/TRBV6-3	TRBJ2-5	CASSYRGQLQETQYF	TGTGCCAGCAGTTACCGTGGACAGTTACAAGAGACCCAGTACTTC
NA	NA	TRBV4-3	TRBJ1-6	CASSQEQGRNSPLHF	TGCGCCAGCAGCCAGGAACAGGGTCGCAATTCACCCCTCCACTTT
NA	NA	TRBV30	TRBJ2-5	CAWSSREETQYF	TGTGCCTGGAGTTCACGGGAAGAGACCCAGTACTTC
TRBD2	few	TRBV29-1	TRBJ2-1	CSVGSAGGSYNEQFF	TGCAGCGTTGGAAGTGCGGGGGGTTCCTACAATGAGCAGTTCTTC
TRBD2	NA	TRBV7-3	TRBJ2-1	CASSRPGGRQFF	TGTGCCAGCAGCCGACCGGGGGGACGGCAGTTCTTC
NA	NA	TRBV27	TRBJ1-1	CASVAYGGPEAFF	TGTGCCAGCGTAGCGTATGGGGGCCCTGAAGCTTTCTTT
TRBD1	NA	TRBV2	TRBJ1-2	CASSGTGGNYGYTF	TGTGCCAGCAGTGGGACAGGGGGCAACTATGGCTACACCTTC
NA	few	TRBV6-4	TRBJ2-2	CASMRASDTGELFF	TGTGCCAGCATGAGGGCATCGGACACCGGGGAGCTGTTTTTT
TRBD1	NA	TRBV5-4	TRBJ1-2	CASRLTGGDYGYTF	TGTGCCAGCAGGCTGACAGGGGGCGACTATGGCTACACCTTC
NA	NA	TRBV6-5	TRBJ1-2	CASSRPGVANYGYTF	TGTGCCAGCAGCCGCCCAGGGGTAGCTAACTATGGCTACACCTTC
NA	NA	TRBV11-2	TRBJ2-7	CASSLRGNYEQYF	TGTGCCAGCAGCTTACGGGGGAACTACGAGCAGTACTTC
NA	NA	TRBV20-1	TRBJ2-5	CSASALTGETQYF	TGCAGTGCTAGTGCGCTGACTGGAGAGACCCAGTACTTC